One and the same sample provided the 8 T cell receptor delta chains below, sequenced in a study of γδ T cells in repeated Plasmodium falciparum infection. TCRdb re-called clones from the multiplex PCR reads using CATT. Of around 50,000 delta-chain clones listed, approximately 2% are singletons. Gammadelta T cells were flow-sorted from PBMC into Vgamma9/Vdelta2+ and Vdelta2-negative populations for bulk analysis. The material sequenced was gamma-delta T cells from blood. The receptors derive from a pool of human donors (malaria-infected and uninfected, not separated).

This clone was picked up a small number of times. For this DNA, TCRdb reports the protein of a much larger clone, which diverges at residue 9, most likely from a read error; the protein presented here is translated directly from the DNA. This chain uses TRDV1 with TRDJ1, with 7 bases that match TRDD3. No J gene is reported in TCRdb; it was inferred here by comparing the DNA with germline. This CDR3 contains 22 residues. Germline V lookup: CDR1 TSWWSYY, CDR2 QGS. J gave up 5 bases and V 0 bases, and 27 bases lay outside the gene matches. The CDR3 spells CALGELKALLLRLGLLRDKLIF. DNA of the CDR3: TGTGCTCTTGGGGAACTAAAAGCCCTTCTACTTAGACTGGGGTTGTTAAGAGATAAACTCATCTTT.

In its sample, this clone was seen a few times. A read error likely explains this, since a far larger clone differs by one base. This specimen includes other DNA sequences encoding the same CDR3. This chain uses TRAV38-2/DV8 with TRDJ1; D is perhaps TRDD3 (6 bases). No J segment appears in TCRdb, so it was assigned here by matching the sequence to germline. Germline-derived CDR1 and CDR2 are TSESDYY and QEAYKQQN. This CDR3 is built from 20 residues. Trimming shortened V by 2 bases and J by 0 bases, and 26 bases separated the two germline ends. The CDR3 spells CAYRSYGGRLGFGYTDKLIF. The CDR3 DNA reads TGTGCTTATAGGAGTTATGGCGGACGGCTGGGGTTCGGCTACACCGATAAACTCATCTTT.

This clone was detected many times. A far larger clone is off by one base, so a read error is likely. The sample holds other DNA sequences that translate to the same CDR3. The chain couples TRDV1 to TRDJ1; maybe TRDD3 (6 bases). Germline matching of the DNA provided the J gene here, since TCRdb leaves it blank. Germline V gene data show CDR1 as TSWWSYY and CDR2 as QGS. V lost 5 bases and J 3 bases, leaving 46 bases between the germline ends. The CDR3 covers 25 residues. CDR3: CALGNPLPTVLYLLGSIGASDKLIF. CDR3 nucleotides: TGTGCTCTTGGGAACCCCCTCCCTACAGTCCTCTACTTACTGGGTTCGATAGGAGCATCCGATAAACTCATCTTT.

As regards this clone: With only one base between it and a far larger clone, this is likely a read error. Other DNA sequences in the same sample also yield this CDR3. CDR3 in amino acids: CALGASFLPVPYYWGISSWDTRQMFF. In DNA form, the CDR3 reads TGTGCTCTTGGGGCGTCCTTCCTACCCGTGCCTTATTACTGGGGGATCTCCTCCTGGGACACCCGACAGATGTTTTTC. The chain joins TRDV1 to TRDJ3, with D possibly matching TRDD3 (10 bases). Germline matching of the DNA provided the J gene here, since TCRdb leaves it blank. Germline loops: CDR1 TSWWSYY, CDR2 QGS. Trimming shortened V by 4 bases and J by 0 bases, and 37 bases separated the two germline ends. This CDR3 is 26 amino acids long.

In its sample, this clone was seen a few times. TCRdb shows a much larger clone's protein in place of this DNA's translation, and the two differ at residue 13, likely through a read error; the protein shown is translated from the DNA. This chain connects TRDV1 to TRDJ1, with 7 bases matching TRDD3. TCRdb lists no J gene, so it was determined here by aligning the DNA to germline. The CDR3 spans 23 residues. In germline, CDR1 is TSWWSYY, CDR2 QGS. J gave up 0 bases and V 2 bases, and 27 bases lay outside the gene matches. CDR3 sequence (DNA): TGTGCTCTTGGGGAAGGTTCTTTCCCTTCGTTCGTACGGGGGGATGGATACACCGATAAACTCATCTTT. This sequence encodes CALGEGSFPSFVRGDGYTDKLIF.

This clone was picked up a small number of times. This likely reflects a read error, since a far larger clone is one base away. The same CDR3 can be traced to other DNA sequences in this sample. V usage is TRDV2 and J usage is TRDJ1, with TRDD3 matching over 9 bases. Here the J gene came from matching the DNA to germline, since TCRdb omits it. In germline, CDR1 is GEAIGNYY, CDR2 EKD. This CDR3 comprises 20 residues. The CDR3 DNA reads TGCGCCTGTGACAGACTGCTGGGGGATTCGCTAGACCGACACACCGATAAACTCATCTTT. It encodes CACDRLLGDSLDRHTDKLIF.

This clone qualifies as medium-sized. Different DNA sequences within this sample yield the same CDR3. This chain links TRDV3 with TRDJ1; D might be TRDD2 (8 bases). The V gene's germline CDR1 is TVYSNPD and CDR2 GDNSRS (reference sequence). This CDR3 has 23 residues. Trimming pared 2 bases from V and 8 bases from J, leaving 48 bases between. CDR3 nucleotide sequence: TGTGCCTTTCTTACCCCCGGGCTGACCAACTTCCTACTGAGTACTGGGGTGACCTCCAAACTCATCTTT. Amino acids: CAFLTPGLTNFLLSTGVTSKLIF. Drawing the rest from reference TRDV3 and TRDJ1, the complete variable domain is CDKVTQSSPDQTVASGSEVVLLCTYDTVYSNPDLFWYRIRPDYSFQFVFYGDNSRSEGADFTQGRFSVKHILTQKAFHLVISPVRTEDSATYYCAFLTPGLTNFLLSTGVTSKLIFGKGTRVTVEP.

As for this clone: TCRdb shows a much larger clone's protein in place of this DNA's translation, and the two differ at residue 10, likely through a read error; the protein shown is translated from the DNA. The chain uses TRDV1 and TRDJ1, with 9 positions matching TRDD2. TCRdb does not report a J gene; here it was assigned by matching the DNA to germline references. Looked up from germline, CDR1 is TSWWSYY and CDR2 is QGS. The V segment lost 5 bases and the J segment 3 bases; nucleotides outside the gene matches: 37. This CDR3 region has 25 residues. The chain's CDR3 is CALGNPLPTALYLLGSIGASDKLIF. The CDR3 DNA reads TGTGCTCTTGGGAACCCCCTTCCTACAGCCCTCTACTTACTGGGTTCGATAGGAGCATCCGATAAACTCATCTTT.